This entry is about one T cell receptor (beta chain). Its antigen is currently unknown. The data derive from a study of shared clonotypes between healthy human individuals. Study outcomes and limitations: How much donors shared clonotypes was expected to be affected by sequencing depth.

CDR3 length equals 14 residues. Germline CDR1 and CDR2: GTSNPN and SVGIG (reference sequence). V shed 2 bases and J 4 bases; nucleotides not matched to a gene: 5. The material for each subset, its genomic DNA, was split evenly across several immunoSEQ plates. Per the original methods: Junction-only sequences without quality scores came from ImmunoSEQ, so filtering differed. Profiling relied on immunoSEQ multiplex PCR, and the TCRdb table lists in-frame clones only, not all of them. For V, J and clone size, that table is used; D and trimming come from the DNA. The profile shows fewer than 700,000 clones, roughly 79% of them singletons. Extraction of genomic DNA in unsorted samples used around 82 million PBMCs.

Sequences were obtained from PBMCs. The sequence was collected from a woman in her thirties or forties in good health. Some clones in this sample may be carry-over from other donors' samples. The chain links TRBV30 to TRBJ2-3, with 8 positions matching TRBD2. CDR3 coding DNA: TGTGCCTGGAGTCCGGGACTAGTTGCAGATACGCAGTATTTT. Translation: CAWSPGLVADTQYF.